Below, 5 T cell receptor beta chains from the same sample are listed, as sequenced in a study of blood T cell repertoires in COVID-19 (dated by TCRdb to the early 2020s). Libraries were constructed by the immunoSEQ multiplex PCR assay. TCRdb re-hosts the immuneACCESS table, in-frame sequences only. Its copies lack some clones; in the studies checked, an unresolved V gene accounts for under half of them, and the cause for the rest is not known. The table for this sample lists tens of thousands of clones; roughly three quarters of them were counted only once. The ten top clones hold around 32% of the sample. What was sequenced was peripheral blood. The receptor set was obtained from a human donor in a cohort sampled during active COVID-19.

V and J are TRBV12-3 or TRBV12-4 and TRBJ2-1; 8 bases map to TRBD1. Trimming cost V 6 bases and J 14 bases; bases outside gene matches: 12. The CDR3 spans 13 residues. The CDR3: CASRPTGVVVEFF. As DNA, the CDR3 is TGTGCCAGCAGGCCGACAGGGGTTGTGGTAGAGTTCTTC.

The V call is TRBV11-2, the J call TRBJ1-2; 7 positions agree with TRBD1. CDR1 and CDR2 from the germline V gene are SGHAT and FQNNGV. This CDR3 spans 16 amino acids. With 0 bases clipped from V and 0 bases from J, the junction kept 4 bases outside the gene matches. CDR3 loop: CASSLEARGSNYGYTF. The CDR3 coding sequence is TGTGCCAGCAGCTTAGAGGCCAGGGGGTCTAACTATGGCTACACCTTC.

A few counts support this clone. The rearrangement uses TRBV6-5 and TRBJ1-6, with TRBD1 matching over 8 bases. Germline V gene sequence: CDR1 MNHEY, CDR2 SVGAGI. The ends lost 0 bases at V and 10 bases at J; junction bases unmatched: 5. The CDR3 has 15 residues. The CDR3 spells CASSYSGQVGSPLHF. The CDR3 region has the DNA TGTGCCAGCAGTTACTCGGGACAGGTCGGGTCACCCCTCCACTTT.

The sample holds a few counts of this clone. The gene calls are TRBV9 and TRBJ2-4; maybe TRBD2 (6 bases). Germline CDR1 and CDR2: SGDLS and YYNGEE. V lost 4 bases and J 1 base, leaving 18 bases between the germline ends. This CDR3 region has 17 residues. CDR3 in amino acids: CASSPYSGGPAKNIQYF. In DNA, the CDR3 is TGTGCCAGCAGCCCTTACAGTGGAGGGCCTGCCAAAAACATTCAGTACTTC. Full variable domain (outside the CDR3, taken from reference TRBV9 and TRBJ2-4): DSGVTQTPKHLITATGQRVTLRCSPRSGDLSVYWYQQSLDQGLQFLIQYYNGEERAKGNILERFSAQQFPDLHSELNLSSLELGDSALYFCASSPYSGGPAKNIQYFGAGTRLSVL.

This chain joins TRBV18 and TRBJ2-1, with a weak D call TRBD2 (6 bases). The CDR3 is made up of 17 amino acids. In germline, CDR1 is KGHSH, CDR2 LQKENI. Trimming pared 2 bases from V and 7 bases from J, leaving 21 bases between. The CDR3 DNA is TGTGCCAGCTCACCAGGTTCGGCGCTAGCGTCCTGGAATGAGCAGTTCTTC. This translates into CASSPGSALASWNEQFF.